Below, 15 T cell receptor beta chains from the same sample are listed, as sequenced in a study of cytomegalovirus exposure and HLA in healthy donors (dated by TCRdb to 2017 to 2019). The library was prepared using the immunoSEQ multiplex PCR assay. A mixture of 60 forward primers for TCR Vbeta segments and 13 reverse primers for TCR Jbeta segments was used in the multiplex PCR. The immuneACCESS repertoire file appears here via TCRdb, limited to in-frame rearrangements. These files lack a portion of the clones; in checked studies, under half of the deficit traces to unresolved V genes, and the cause of the others is not known. The sample yields 140,000 or so clones; approximately 88% were counted once. The ten largest clones represent 0.51% of the sample. Sequenced: PBMCs. These receptors came from a woman in her forties in good health and CMV-seronegative.

The rearrangement links TRBV6-5 to TRBJ2-5, with 9 bases fitting TRBD2. Germline V gives CDR1 MNHEY, CDR2 SVGAGI. The junction had 10 bases not matched to a gene; V was cut back by 6 bases and J by 5 bases. The CDR3 runs 15 residues. CDR3: CASRSSGSSYETQYF. In nucleotides, the CDR3 is TGTGCCAGCAGAAGTAGCGGGAGTTCGTATGAGACCCAGTACTTC.

The rearrangement uses TRBV5-4 and TRBJ2-5; 7 bases agree with TRBD2. There are 17 residues in the CDR3. With 6 bases clipped from V and 2 bases from J, the junction kept 16 bases outside the gene matches. Germline lookup yields CDR1 SGHNT and CDR2 YYREEE (reference sequence). This CDR3 reads CASTRLSSGDLQETQYF. Here the CDR3 DNA reads TGTGCCAGCACTCGACTCTCTAGCGGAGACCTTCAAGAGACCCAGTACTTC.

This clone was seen just once. The V call is TRBV28, the J call TRBJ1-2, with D tentatively TRBD1 (6 bases). The CDR3 length is 15 residues. V gave up 8 bases and J gave up 6 bases, with 22 bases separating them. Germline V gene lookup returns CDR1 MDHEN and CDR2 SYDVKM. Here the CDR3 reads CASAPSGGRSDGYTF. CDR3 bases: TGTGCCAGCGCTCCCTCCGGGGGGCGCTCGGATGGCTACACCTTC.

This sequence joins TRBV4-3 and TRBJ1-2; 9 positions agree with TRBD1. CDR3 length: 13 amino acids. Trimming cost V 3 bases and J 6 bases; bases outside gene matches: 2. The V gene's germline CDR1 is LGHNA and CDR2 YSLEER. The CDR3 here is CASSQGTGHGYTF. The CDR3 region has the DNA TGCGCCAGCAGCCAGGGGACAGGGCATGGCTACACCTTC.

The chain links TRBV5-4 to TRBJ2-3; TRBD2 agrees at 13 bases. The CDR3 runs 17 residues. Germline-derived CDR1 and CDR2 are SGHNT and YYREEE (reference sequence). The junction had 6 bases not matched to a gene; V was cut back by 2 bases and J by 3 bases. The CDR3 DNA reads TGTGCCAGCAGCTTAAAACTAGCGGGAGGGTCGACAGATACGCAGTATTTT. The encoded protein is CASSLKLAGGSTDTQYF.

Written as DNA, the CDR3 is TGCGCCAGCAGTATCGACAGGGGCGCTTGGGGCTACACCTTC. Amino acids: CASSIDRGAWGYTF. The rearrangement uses TRBV5-1 and TRBJ1-2; 8 bases fit TRBD1. This CDR3 contains 14 residues. V was pared by 5 bases and J by 8 bases, with 11 bases of the junction left unmatched. The germline V gene encodes CDR1 SGHRS and CDR2 YFSETQ.

The chain links TRBV27 to TRBJ2-2; possible D gene TRBD1, 6 bases. Trimming took off 5 bases at V and 6 bases at J, with 16 bases between the two ends. Germline CDR1 is MNHEY and CDR2 is SMNVEV (reference sequence). This CDR3 has 15 residues. The CDR3 DNA follows: TGTGCCAGCAGTCCGTTAGGGGGAAGAGCCGGGGAGCTGTTTTTT. It codes for CASSPLGGRAGELFF.

V usage is TRBV7-9 and J usage is TRBJ2-2; TRBD2 might be the D (5 bases). The CDR3 is made up of 11 amino acids. Germline lookup yields CDR1 SEHNR and CDR2 FQNEAQ (reference sequence). The CDR3 loop reads CSQDRGGELFF. Written as DNA, the CDR3 is TGTTCCCAGGATCGGGGCGGGGAGCTGTTTTTT.

This chain links TRBV6-4 with TRBJ2-4; 7 nucleotides align to TRBD2. CDR1 is MRHNA and CDR2 is SNTAGT in the germline V gene. Trimming removed 3 bases from V and 9 bases from J; junction bases left unmatched: 8. There are 14 residues in the CDR3. CDR3: CASSEAGWGGIQYF. The CDR3 nucleotides read TGTGCCAGCAGTGAGGCAGGCTGGGGGGGCATTCAGTACTTC.

This clone was counted once. This chain uses TRBV25-1 with TRBJ2-7; D is uncertain. CDR1 MGHDK and CDR2 SYGVNS come from the germline V gene. The CDR3 has 11 residues. The V gene lost 6 bases and the J gene lost 7 bases, with 10 bases spanning the gap. CDR3 DNA: TGTGCCAGCAGCTTGTATGAGGAGCAGTACTTC. It yields the protein CASSLYEEQYF.

The J gene is TRBJ2-6, the V gene TRBV11-3; TRBD2 agrees at 10 bases. Germline CDR1 SGHNT, CDR2 YENEEA. The V gene end was trimmed by 5 bases and the J gene end by 4 bases; junction bases not matched to a gene: 11. The CDR3 is made up of 18 amino acids. As DNA, the CDR3 is TGTGCCAGCAGCCCCCTTCGGGGACTAGCGACAGGGGCCAACGTCCTGACTTTC. It codes for CASSPLRGLATGANVLTF.

The J gene is TRBJ2-7, the V gene TRBV7-9, with 9 bases identical to TRBD1. Trimming at V came to 11 bases and at J to 3 bases, leaving 11 bases not matched to a gene. Germline V gene sequence: CDR1 SEHNR, CDR2 FQNEAQ (reference sequence). The CDR3 contains 14 residues. CDR3: CAGQGTGSVYEQYF. CDR3 sequence (DNA): TGTGCCGGCCAGGGGACAGGGTCCGTCTACGAGCAGTACTTC. The entire variable domain, with the rest obtained from reference TRBV7-9 and TRBJ2-7, is as follows: DTGVSQNPRHKITKRGQNVTFRCDPISEHNRLYWYRQTLGQGPEFLTYFQNEAQLEKSRLLSDRFSAERPKGSFSTLEIQRTEQGDSAMYLCAGQGTGSVYEQYFGPGTRLTVT.

The chain employs TRBV7-2 and TRBJ1-1; no definite D call. Trimming left V 5 bases short and J 0 bases short, with 10 bases between. The germline V gene has CDR1 SGHTA and CDR2 FQGNSA. The CDR3 length is 14 residues. The CDR3 protein is CASSARRMNTEAFF. The DNA of the CDR3 is TGTGCCAGCAGCGCCAGAAGAATGAACACTGAAGCTTTCTTT.

Points on this clone: At one of its ends the junction is not consistent with the germline gene, which may arise from a read error. V and J are TRBV5-1 and TRBJ1-1; D gene ambiguous. Germline V gives CDR1 SGHRS, CDR2 YFSETQ. This CDR3 has 14 amino acids. CDR3 DNA sequence: TGCGCCAGCAGCCCGGGAACCGTGGGTCAGATGCTGCTCTTT. Translation: CASSPGTVGQMLLF.

The V and J genes are TRBV28 and TRBJ2-7, with TRBD1 matching 8 bases. Germline values: CDR1 MDHEN, CDR2 SYDVKM. With V trimmed by 6 bases and J by 5 bases, 6 bases remained unmatched. The CDR3 is 13 amino acids. CDR3 coding DNA: TGTGCCAGCAGACCGGGACAGGAGCACGAGCAGTACTTC. It yields the protein CASRPGQEHEQYF. The entire variable domain, with the rest obtained from reference TRBV28 and TRBJ2-7, is as follows: DVKVTQSSRYLVKRTGEKVFLECVQDMDHENMFWYRQDPGLGLRLIYFSYDVKMKEKGDIPEGYSVSREKKERFSLILESASTNQTSMYLCASRPGQEHEQYFGPGTRLTVT.